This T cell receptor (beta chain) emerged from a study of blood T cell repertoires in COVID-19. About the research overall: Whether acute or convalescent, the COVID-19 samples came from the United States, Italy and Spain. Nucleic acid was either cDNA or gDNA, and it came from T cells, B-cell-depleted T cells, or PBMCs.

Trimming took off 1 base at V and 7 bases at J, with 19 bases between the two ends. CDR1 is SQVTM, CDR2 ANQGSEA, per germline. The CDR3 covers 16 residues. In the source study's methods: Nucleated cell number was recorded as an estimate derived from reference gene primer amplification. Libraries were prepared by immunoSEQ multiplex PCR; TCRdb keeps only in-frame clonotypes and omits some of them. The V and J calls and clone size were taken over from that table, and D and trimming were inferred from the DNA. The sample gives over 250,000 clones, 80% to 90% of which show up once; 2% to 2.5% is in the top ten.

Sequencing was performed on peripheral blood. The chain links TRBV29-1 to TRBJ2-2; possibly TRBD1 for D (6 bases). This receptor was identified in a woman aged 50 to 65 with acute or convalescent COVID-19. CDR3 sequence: CSVEVVGRGRDGELFF. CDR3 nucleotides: TGCAGCGTTGAAGTGGTCGGCAGGGGCAGGGACGGGGAGCTGTTTTTT.